This T cell receptor beta chain was obtained from a study of T-cell memory formation after mild COVID-19 (dated by TCRdb to about 2021). With respect to the entire study: TCR sequence clusters from the two donors were found to be largely donor specific. The cohort was made up of two young adult volunteers, one female and one male, who were previously healthy. In a couple of donors, T-cell clones that expanded and contracted after mild COVID-19 were followed by sequencing TCRalpha and TCRbeta repertoires longitudinally.

This clonotype appeared a few times. This receptor's antigen is unknown. Base qualities were left out, and no much larger clone turns up one base away. Study-wide conclusions, independent of this receptor: The detection of some responding clones in pre-infection memory suggests that pre-existing cross-reactive memory T cells joined the SARS-CoV-2 response. The second-wave clones that peaked on day 37 were not confirmed to be SARS-CoV-2 specific. Balanced CD4/CD8 phenotypes were observed for clones contracting from day 15 to 85, whereas a bias towards CD4+ was observed for a second wave of clones expanding from day 15 to 37. The study included only a couple of mild cases, and larger cohorts that include severe cases with pre-infection samples were judged to be necessary. Contracting CD4+ clones were located mainly in the CM and EM memory subsets, whereas CD8+ clones were found to be enriched in EMRA.

Sequencing took place on an Illumina NovaSeq 6000. TCRalpha and TCRbeta cDNA libraries were built by 5'RACE with constant-segment primers, adding sample barcodes and unique molecular identifiers. Trizol reagent was used to extract RNA from every sample. The libraries were amplified in two PCR steps, and the second step added a second sample barcode and Illumina TruSeq adapters. The libraries were sequenced on an Illumina NovaSeq using 2 x 150 bp paired-end reads. The authors' analysis ran thus. Demultiplexing of reads and collapsing into UMI-guided consensus sequences were performed with migec v1.2.7. Using mixcr v2.1.11, the UMI consensuses were aligned to TRA and TRB V and J templates and assembled into clonotypes. Clonotypes were classified as expanded or contracted when called significant by both edgeR and NoisET, with noise models trained on biological replicates. For edgeR calls, the cutoffs were a false discovery rate-adjusted p below 0.01 and a log2 fold-change threshold of 1. As an exploratory analysis of dynamics, PCA with hierarchical clustering was applied to max-normalized trajectories of the 1000 most abundant clonotypes. Separately sequenced CD4+ and CD8+ repertoires were used to assign a CD4 or CD8 phenotype to each responding clone. TCRdb reprocessed the public reads (quality trimming at Q25 with fastp, clone calling with MiXCR) and kept in-frame beta chains. Every entry covers one CDR3 protein and lists the most common genes and DNA from its rows. The V and J calls come from TCRdb's annotation, not from the publication. Recorded for this sample are about 560,000 distinct CDR3 sequences; roughly 22% of them occurred a single time. The top ten clonotypes cover around 8.4% of the sample.

Ficoll-Paque density gradient centrifugation was the method used to isolate PBMCs. The clonotype was recovered from an adult woman who had mild COVID-19 (a few samples of this study predate the infection). The sample titles of this study are shuffled in the database, so cell type and time point are left out; the donor was told from shared clones. Sequenced sample: PBMCs or a T cell subset sorted from them (not recorded which).

CDR3 sequence: CAISEGPGTNEKLFF. The DNA sequence follows: TGTGCCATCAGTGAGGGCCCCGGGACTAATGAAAAACTGTTTTTT. The V and J segments used are TRBV10-3 and TRBJ1-4, with no reliable assignment of the D segment. The germline V gene provides CDR1 ENHRY and CDR2 SYGVKD. V was cut back by 2 bases and J by 2 bases, leaving a gap of 9 bases between them. From its cysteine to its phenylalanine, the CDR3 spans 15 amino acids. The sequence is cut down to CDR3 DNA, 45 bases in frame from base 1.